Given below is one T cell receptor beta chain in context. The sample is drawn from a study of control samples from healthy donors and cancer patients. Only in-frame clones appear in the TCRdb table, and some are missing; sequencing was by immunoSEQ multiplex PCR. The table lists a few hundred thousand clones, roughly 90% of them singletons. The CDR3 has 15 amino acids. Germline loops: CDR1 ENHRY, CDR2 SYGVKD. The V end lost 7 bases, the J end lost 0 bases, and 10 bases lay between the germline ends. The sequence was collected from a man between 40 and 49 years old with head and neck cancer. Specimen: PBMCs. This rearrangement joins TRBV10-3 to TRBJ1-6; TRBD1 might be the D (6 bases). CDR3: CAITRDNSYNSPLHF. CDR3 DNA sequence: TGTGCCATCACCCGGGACAACTCCTATAATTCACCCCTCCACTTT.